The following is a T cell receptor beta chain sequence with its context. In terms of age and location, participants ranged from about 18 to 95 years and lived in about 25 US areas. This specimen belongs to a study of blood T cell repertoires in COVID-19. Clones were sequenced by immunoSEQ multiplex PCR, and TCRdb holds only the in-frame ones, with some missing. This table has tens of thousands of clones, approximately 90% appearing once. The V end was cut by 6 bases, the J end by 4 bases, with 12 bases between. The CDR3 consists of 13 residues. The TCR comes from a woman aged 45 to 65 with acute COVID-19. The sequenced sample consisted of PBMCs or T cells enriched from blood (not recorded which). This rearrangement joins TRBV12-3 or TRBV12-4 to TRBJ1-2, with D perhaps TRBD1 (6 bases). CDR3 in DNA: TGTGCCAGCAGATCCGGGACACGCTATGGCTACACCTTC. This gives the protein CASRSGTRYGYTF.